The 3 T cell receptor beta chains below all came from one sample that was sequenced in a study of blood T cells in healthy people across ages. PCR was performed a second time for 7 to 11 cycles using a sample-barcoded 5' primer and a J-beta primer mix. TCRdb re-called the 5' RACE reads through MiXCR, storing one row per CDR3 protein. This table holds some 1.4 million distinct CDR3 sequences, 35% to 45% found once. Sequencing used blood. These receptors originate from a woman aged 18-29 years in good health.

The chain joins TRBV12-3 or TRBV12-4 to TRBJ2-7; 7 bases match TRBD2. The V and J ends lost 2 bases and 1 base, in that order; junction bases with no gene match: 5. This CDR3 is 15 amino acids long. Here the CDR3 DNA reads TGTGCCAGCAGTTTACGGGAGGTTGGGTCCTACGAGCAGTACTTC. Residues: CASSLREVGSYEQYF.

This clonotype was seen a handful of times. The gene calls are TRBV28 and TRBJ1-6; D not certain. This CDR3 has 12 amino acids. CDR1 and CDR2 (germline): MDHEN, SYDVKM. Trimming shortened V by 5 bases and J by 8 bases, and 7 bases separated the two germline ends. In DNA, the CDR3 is TGTGCCAGCAGTCCAAACTATTCACCCCTCCACTTT. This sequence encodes CASSPNYSPLHF.

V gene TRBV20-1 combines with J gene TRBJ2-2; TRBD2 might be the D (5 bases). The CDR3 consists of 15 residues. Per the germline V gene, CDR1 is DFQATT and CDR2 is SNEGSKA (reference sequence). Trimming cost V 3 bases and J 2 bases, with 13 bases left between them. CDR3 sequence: CSARDAGINTGELFF. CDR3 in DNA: TGCAGTGCTAGGGACGCGGGTATCAACACCGGGGAGCTGTTTTTT.